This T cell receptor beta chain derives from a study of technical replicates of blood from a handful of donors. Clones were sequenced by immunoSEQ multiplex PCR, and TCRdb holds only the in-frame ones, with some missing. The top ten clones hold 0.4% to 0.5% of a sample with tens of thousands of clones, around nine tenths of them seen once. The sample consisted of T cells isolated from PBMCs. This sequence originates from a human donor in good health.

CDR3 residues: CTSSQGTGRRELFF. CDR3 coding DNA: TGCACCAGCAGCCAAGGGACAGGGAGGAGGGAGCTGTTTTTT. The chain carries TRBV1 and TRBJ2-2; the table assigns TRBD1, which was not confirmed against the DNA. TRBV1 is an annotated pseudogene. CDR3 length: 14 residues.